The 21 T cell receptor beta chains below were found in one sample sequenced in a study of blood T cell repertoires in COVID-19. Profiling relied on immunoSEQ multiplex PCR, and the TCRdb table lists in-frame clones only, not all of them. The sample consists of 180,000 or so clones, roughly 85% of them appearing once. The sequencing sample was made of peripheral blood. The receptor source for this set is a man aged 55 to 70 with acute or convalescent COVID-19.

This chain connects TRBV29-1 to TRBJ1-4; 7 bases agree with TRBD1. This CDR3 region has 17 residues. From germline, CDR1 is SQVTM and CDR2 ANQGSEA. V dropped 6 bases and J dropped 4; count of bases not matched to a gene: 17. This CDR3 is CSVSGTALGTGNEKLFF. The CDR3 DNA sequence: TGCAGCGTCTCCGGGACAGCGCTCGGCACGGGTAATGAAAAACTGTTTTTT.

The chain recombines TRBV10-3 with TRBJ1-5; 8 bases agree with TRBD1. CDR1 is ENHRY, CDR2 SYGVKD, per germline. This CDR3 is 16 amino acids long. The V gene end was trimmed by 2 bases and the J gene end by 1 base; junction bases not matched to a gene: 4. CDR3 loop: CAISEPTGASNQPQHF. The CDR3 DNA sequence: TGTGCCATCAGTGAGCCGACAGGGGCGAGCAATCAGCCCCAGCATTTT.

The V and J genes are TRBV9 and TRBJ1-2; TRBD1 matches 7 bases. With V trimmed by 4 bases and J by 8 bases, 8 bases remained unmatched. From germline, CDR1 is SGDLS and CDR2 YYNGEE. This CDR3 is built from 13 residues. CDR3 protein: CASSRDRARGYTF. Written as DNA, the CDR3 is TGTGCCAGCAGCCGTGACAGGGCCAGGGGCTACACCTTC. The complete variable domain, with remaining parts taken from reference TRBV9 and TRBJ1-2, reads DSGVTQTPKHLITATGQRVTLRCSPRSGDLSVYWYQQSLDQGLQFLIQYYNGEERAKGNILERFSAQQFPDLHSELNLSSLELGDSALYFCASSRDRARGYTFGSGTRLTVV.

The CDR3, as DNA: TGTGCCACCAGTGACCCGACAGGGGGCGGTTACGAGCAGTACTTC. This translates into CATSDPTGGGYEQYF. V gene TRBV24-1 combines with J gene TRBJ2-7; 10 bases align to TRBD1. J gave up 4 bases and V 4 bases, and 6 bases lay outside the gene matches. This CDR3 comprises 15 residues. Germline lookup yields CDR1 KGHDR and CDR2 SFDVKD.

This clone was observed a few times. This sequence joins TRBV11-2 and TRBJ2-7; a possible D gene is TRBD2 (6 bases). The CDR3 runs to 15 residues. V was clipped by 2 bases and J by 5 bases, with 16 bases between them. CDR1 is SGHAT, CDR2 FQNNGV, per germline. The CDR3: CASSLPLMRGDEQYF. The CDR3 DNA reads TGTGCCAGCAGCTTACCTCTTATGCGGGGCGACGAGCAGTACTTC.

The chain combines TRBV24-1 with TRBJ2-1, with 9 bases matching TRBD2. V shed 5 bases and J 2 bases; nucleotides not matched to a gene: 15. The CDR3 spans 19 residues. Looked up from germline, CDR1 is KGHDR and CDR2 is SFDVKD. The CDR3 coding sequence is TGTGCCACCAGTGCCCGCCGGGGGAGCGGGGGGAGCCCCTACAATGAGCAGTTCTTC. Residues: CATSARRGSGGSPYNEQFF.

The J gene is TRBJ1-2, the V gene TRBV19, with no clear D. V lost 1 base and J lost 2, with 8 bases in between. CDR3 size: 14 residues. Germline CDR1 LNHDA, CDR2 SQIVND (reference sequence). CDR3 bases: TGTGCCAGTAGTATAGCTTCTACCAACTATGGCTACACCTTC. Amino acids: CASSIASTNYGYTF.

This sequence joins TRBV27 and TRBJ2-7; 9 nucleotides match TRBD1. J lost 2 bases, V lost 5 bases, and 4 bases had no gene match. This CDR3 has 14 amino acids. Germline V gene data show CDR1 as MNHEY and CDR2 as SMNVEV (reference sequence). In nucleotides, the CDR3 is TGTGCCAGCAGTCGGGACAGGGAGGCCTACGAGCAGTACTTC. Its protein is CASSRDREAYEQYF.

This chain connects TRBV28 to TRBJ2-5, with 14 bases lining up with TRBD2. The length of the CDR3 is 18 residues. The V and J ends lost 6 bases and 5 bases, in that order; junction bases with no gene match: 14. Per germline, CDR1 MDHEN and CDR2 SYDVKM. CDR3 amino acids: CASRGGLAGVGRRETQYF. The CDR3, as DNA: TGTGCCAGCAGAGGGGGACTAGCGGGAGTGGGTAGGAGGGAGACCCAGTACTTC.

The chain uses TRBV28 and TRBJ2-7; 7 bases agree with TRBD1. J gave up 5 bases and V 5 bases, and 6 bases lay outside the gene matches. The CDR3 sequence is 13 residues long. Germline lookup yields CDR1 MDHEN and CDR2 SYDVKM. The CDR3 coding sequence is TGTGCCAGCAGTCCCGACAGGGCCCACGAGCAGTACTTC. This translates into CASSPDRAHEQYF.

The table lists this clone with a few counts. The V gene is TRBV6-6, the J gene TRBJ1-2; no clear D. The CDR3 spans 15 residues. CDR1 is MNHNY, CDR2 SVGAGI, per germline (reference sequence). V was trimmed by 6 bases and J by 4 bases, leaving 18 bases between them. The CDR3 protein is CASSAPDTLGYGYTF. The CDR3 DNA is TGTGCCAGCAGCGCTCCTGACACGCTTGGCTATGGCTACACCTTC.

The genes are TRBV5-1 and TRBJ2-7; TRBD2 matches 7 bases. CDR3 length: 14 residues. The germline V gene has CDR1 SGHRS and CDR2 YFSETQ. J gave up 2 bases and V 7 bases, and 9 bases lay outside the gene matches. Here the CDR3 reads CASGHGTTAYEQYF. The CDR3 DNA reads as TGCGCCAGCGGCCACGGGACTACCGCCTACGAGCAGTACTTC.

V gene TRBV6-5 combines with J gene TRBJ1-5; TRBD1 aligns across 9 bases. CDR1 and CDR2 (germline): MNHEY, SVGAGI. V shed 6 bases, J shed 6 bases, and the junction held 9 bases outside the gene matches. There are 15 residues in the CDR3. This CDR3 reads CASSSRDRVGQPQHF. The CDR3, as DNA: TGTGCCAGCAGCTCCCGGGACAGGGTCGGTCAGCCCCAGCATTTT.

DNA of the CDR3: TGTGCCAGCAGCTTAGCAGAGTATCAGCCCCAGCATTTT. Protein: CASSLAEYQPQHF. This chain joins TRBV7-9 and TRBJ1-5; no firm D call. Trimming removed 0 bases from V and 5 bases from J, with 5 bases in between. Germline V gives CDR1 SEHNR, CDR2 FQNEAQ (reference sequence). CDR3 length: 13 amino acids.

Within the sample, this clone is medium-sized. As DNA, the CDR3 is TGTGCCAGCAGTTCTCCGCCCGGGACAGGGAACACTGAAGCTTTCTTT. Its protein product is CASSSPPGTGNTEAFF. The rearrangement joins TRBV28 to TRBJ1-1; the match to TRBD1 covers 8 bases. The CDR3 loop spans 16 amino acids. V was pared by 4 bases and J by 1 base, with 8 bases of the junction left unmatched. Looked up from germline, CDR1 is MDHEN and CDR2 is SYDVKM.

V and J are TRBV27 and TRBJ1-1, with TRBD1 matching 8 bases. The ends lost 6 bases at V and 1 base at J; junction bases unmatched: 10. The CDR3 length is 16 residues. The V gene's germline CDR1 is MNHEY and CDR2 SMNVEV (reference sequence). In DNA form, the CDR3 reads TGTGCCAGCAGCTTGGACAGGGCTTCAGGGAACACTGAAGCTTTCTTT. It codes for CASSLDRASGNTEAFF.

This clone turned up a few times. The CDR3 here is CASSYVPVIRPRRGPQHF. In DNA form, the CDR3 reads TGTGCCAGCAGCTATGTCCCAGTTATTCGACCGCGAAGGGGGCCCCAGCATTTT. The chain links TRBV21-1 to TRBJ1-5; the table's D call, TRBD1, has no DNA check behind it. TRBV21-1 is given as a pseudogene. This CDR3 comprises 18 residues.

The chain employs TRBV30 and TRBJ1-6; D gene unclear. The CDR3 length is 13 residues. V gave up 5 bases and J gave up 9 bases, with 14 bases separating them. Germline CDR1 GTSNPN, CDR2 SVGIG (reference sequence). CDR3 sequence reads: CAWLLGSGSPLHF. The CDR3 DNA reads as TGTGCCTGGTTACTCGGGTCGGGTTCACCCCTCCACTTT.

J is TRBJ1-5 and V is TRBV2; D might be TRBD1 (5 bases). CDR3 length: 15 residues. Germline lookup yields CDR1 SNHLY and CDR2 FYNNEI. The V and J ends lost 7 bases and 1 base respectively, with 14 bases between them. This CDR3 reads CASNPGGGSNQPQHF. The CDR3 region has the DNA TGTGCCAGCAACCCGGGCGGGGGGAGCAATCAGCCCCAGCATTTT.

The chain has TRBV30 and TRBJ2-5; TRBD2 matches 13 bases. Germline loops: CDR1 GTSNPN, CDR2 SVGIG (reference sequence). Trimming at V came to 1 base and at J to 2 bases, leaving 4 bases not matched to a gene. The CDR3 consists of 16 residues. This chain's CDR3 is CAWSAILAGGQETQYF. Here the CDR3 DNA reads TGTGCCTGGAGTGCGATACTAGCGGGAGGGCAAGAGACCCAGTACTTC.

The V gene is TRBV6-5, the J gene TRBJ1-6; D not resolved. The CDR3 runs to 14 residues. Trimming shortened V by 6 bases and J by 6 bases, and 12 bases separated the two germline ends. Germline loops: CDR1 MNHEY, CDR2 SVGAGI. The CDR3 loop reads CASSLTGANSPLHF. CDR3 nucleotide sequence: TGTGCCAGCAGCCTGACTGGCGCTAATTCACCCCTCCACTTT.